This TCR beta chain was recorded in a study of identical twins. The CDR3 totals 12 residues. The V and J ends lost 6 bases and 10 bases, in that order; junction bases with no gene match: 4. From germline, CDR1 is LGHNT and CDR2 FRNRAP. Unique molecular identifiers were present on the cDNA, and a universal primer site came from template switching. One entry per CDR3 protein results from TCRdb running MiXCR on the 5' RACE reads. The sample yields about 520,000 distinct CDR3 sequences, about 20% seen once. Another study also made use of these data, one on T cells expressing NK-cell markers. This second study says: Sorting was limited to alpha-beta TCR-expressing T cells with an anti-gamma-delta TCR antibody in several experiments. Dominant NKG2C+ clonotypes made up roughly 1.0-8% of CD8+ T cells in roughly 6 donors. These same clonotypes (in a few donors) also led the CD3+CD56-NKG2C+ fraction.

This sequence was found in a woman aged 18-35 years in good health. The specimen was CD4+ T cells sorted from blood. The chain carries TRBV12-5 and TRBJ2-1; 9 bases are a match to TRBD2. Here the CDR3 DNA reads TGTGCTAGTGGGCGGGGGGGGGAGGAGCAGTTCTTC. Translation gives CASGRGGEEQFF.